This T cell receptor (beta chain) stems from a study of T cell changes during pregnancy in multiple sclerosis (dated by TCRdb to about 2019). In the study overall: The study examined how the T cell repertoire changed over the course of pregnancy in women with multiple sclerosis.

This clone was detected once. This receptor's antigen is unknown. Base qualities were left out, and no much larger clone turns up one base away. The library was made by the immunoSEQ multiplex PCR assay. Drawn from immuneACCESS, this table holds only the in-frame rearrangements with V and J called that TCRdb kept. Clones are partly lost; checked studies trace under half to an unresolved V gene and leave the rest unexplained. For this sample the table gives about 72,000 clones, of which roughly 90% were detected only once. The top ten hold approximately 1.6% of the sample. According to the germline V gene, CDR1 reads SGHRS and CDR2 reads YFSETQ. V and J are truncated by 0 bases and 7 bases respectively, leaving an intervening sequence of 13 bases. The CDR3 runs 14 amino acids, cysteine and phenylalanine included. The read is trimmed to its CDR3 DNA, 42 bases read in frame from base 1.

The sequence derives from a female donor in good health, enrolled as a control in a pregnancy study. The receptor chain draws on TRBV5-1 and TRBJ1-2, with a tentative D gene TRBD1 over 5 matching bases. Here the sequenced sample was peripheral blood, taken in the first trimester of pregnancy. The sequenced DNA is TGCGCCAGCAGCTTGGATCCAGGGCAAGCTGGCTACACCTTC. Its protein product is CASSLDPGQAGYTF.